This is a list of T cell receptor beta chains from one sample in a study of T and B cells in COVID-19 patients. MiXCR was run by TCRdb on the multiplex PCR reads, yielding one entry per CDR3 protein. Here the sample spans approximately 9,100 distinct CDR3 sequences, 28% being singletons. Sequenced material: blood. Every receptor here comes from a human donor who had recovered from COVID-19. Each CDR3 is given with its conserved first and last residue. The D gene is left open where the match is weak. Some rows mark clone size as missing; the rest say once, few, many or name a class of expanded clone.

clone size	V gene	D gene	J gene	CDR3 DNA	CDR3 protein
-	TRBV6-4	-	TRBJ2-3	TGTGCCAGCAGCAGCGATGGGACGACAGATACGCAGTATTTT	CASSSDGTTDTQYF
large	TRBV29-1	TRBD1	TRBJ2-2	TGCAGCGTTGAGGGACAGGGCAACACCGGGGAGCTGTTTTTT	CSVEGQGNTGELFF
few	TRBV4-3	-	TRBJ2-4	TGCGCCAGCAGCCAAGAATCCCGAGCCAAAAACATTCAGTACTTC	CASSQESRAKNIQYF
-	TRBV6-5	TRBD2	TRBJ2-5	TGTGCCAGCAGTCGGACTAGCGGGGGGGTTCAAGAGACCCAGTACTTC	CASSRTSGGVQETQYF
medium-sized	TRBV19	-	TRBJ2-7	TGTGCCAGTAGTCCCCAGGACGGCGGATACGAGCAGTACTTC	CASSPQDGGYEQYF
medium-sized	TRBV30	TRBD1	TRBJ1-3	TGTGCCTGGAGTGTACTTGACAGGGGGCCGGGAAACACCATATATTTT	CAWSVLDRGPGNTIYF
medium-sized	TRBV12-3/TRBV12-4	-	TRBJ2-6	TGTGCCAGCAGTTTAATGAGCTCTGGGGCCAACGTCCTGACTTTC	CASSLMSSGANVLTF
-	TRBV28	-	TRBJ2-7	TGTGCCAGCGTGGACGGGACAACATACGAGCAGTACTTC	CASVDGTTYEQYF
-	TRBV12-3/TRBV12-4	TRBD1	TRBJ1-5	TGTGCCAGCAGCGTAGACAGGGAGAATCAGCCCCAGCATTTT	CASSVDRENQPQHF
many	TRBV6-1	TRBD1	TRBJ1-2	TGTGCCAGCAGCTACCGGGACAGTCAGTACTATGGCTACACCTTC	CASSYRDSQYYGYTF
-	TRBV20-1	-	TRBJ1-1	TGCAGTGCCATCCCCCCAGTGAACACTGAAGCTTTCTTT	CSAIPPVNTEAFF
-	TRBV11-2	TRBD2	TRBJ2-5	TGTGCCAGCAGCTTAGGGCGGACTAGCGGAGAGACCCAGTACTTC	CASSLGRTSGETQYF
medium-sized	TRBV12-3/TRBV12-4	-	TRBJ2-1	TGTGCCAGCAGGATCATCGGACCGACCAATGAGCAGTTCTTC	CASRIIGPTNEQFF
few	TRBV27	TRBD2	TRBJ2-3	TGTGCCAGCAGTTTACTCAGCGGGGGTATTGCTACAGATACGCAGTATTTT	CASSLLSGGIATDTQYF
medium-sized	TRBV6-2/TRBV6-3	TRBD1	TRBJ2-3	TGTGCCAGCACCTCCGGGACAGAACACACAGATACGCAGTATTTT	CASTSGTEHTDTQYF
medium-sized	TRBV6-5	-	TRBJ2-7	TGTGCCAGCAGTTACTCGAGTACAGGGTATGAGCAGTACTTC	CASSYSSTGYEQYF
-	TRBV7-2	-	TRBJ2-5	TGCGCCAGCAGCCAGTATTTCCAGCAAGGCCAAGAGACCCAGTACTTC	CASSQYFQQGQETQYF
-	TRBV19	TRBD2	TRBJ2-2	TGTGCCAGTAGAACTGTAGCGGGGGGGCCAGCCGGGGAGCTGTTTTTT	CASRTVAGGPAGELFF
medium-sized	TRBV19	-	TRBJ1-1	TGTGCCAGTAGCCGAACGACAGGATGGAACACTGAAGCTTTCTTT	CASSRTTGWNTEAFF
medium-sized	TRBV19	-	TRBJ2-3	TGTGCCAGTAGTATTGCTGTCTCTAGCACAGATACGCAGTATTTT	CASSIAVSSTDTQYF
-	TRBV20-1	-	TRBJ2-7	TGCAGTGCTAGGACCGAATTCTACGAGCAGTACTTC	CSARTEFYEQYF
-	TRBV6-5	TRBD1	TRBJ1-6	TGTGCCAGCAGCTGGGACAGCCGACGAAATTCACCCCTCCACTTT	CASSWDSRRNSPLHF
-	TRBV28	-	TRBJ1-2	TGTGCCAGCAGTTTGAGGCTCGGTGGCTACACCTTC	CASSLRLGGYTF
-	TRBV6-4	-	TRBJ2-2	TGTGCCAGCAGTGACAAGGGGGGCCGCGGGGAGCTGTTTTTT	CASSDKGGRGELFF
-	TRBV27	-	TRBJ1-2	TGTGCCAGCAGTTCAGGGGTAGGCTATGGCTACACCTTC	CASSSGVGYGYTF
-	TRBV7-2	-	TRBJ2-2	TGTGCCAGCATCTTAGAACGGCCGGGGGTCGGGGAGCTGTTTTTT	CASILERPGVGELFF
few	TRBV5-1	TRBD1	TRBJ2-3	TGCGCCAGCAGCAGGACAGGGGACAGCACAGATACGCAGTATTTT	CASSRTGDSTDTQYF
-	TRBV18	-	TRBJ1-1	TGTGCCAGCTCACCACTATCATTCCAGGGTAGTCACACTGAAGCTTTCTTT	CASSPLSFQGSHTEAFF
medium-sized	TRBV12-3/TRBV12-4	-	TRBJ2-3	TGTGCCAGCAGCCGTCTCAAAAATACGCAGTATTTT	CASSRLKNTQYF
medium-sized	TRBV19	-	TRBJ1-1	TGTGCCAGTAGTATAATTGATACGGTCCCTGAAGCTTTCTTT	CASSIIDTVPEAFF
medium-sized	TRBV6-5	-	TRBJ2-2	TGTGCCAGCAGTTACCCCCTCGACGCCAGTGAGCCGAACACCGGGGAGCTGTTTTTT	CASSYPLDASEPNTGELFF
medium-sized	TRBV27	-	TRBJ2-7	TGTGCCAGCAGATCGACGGGGAGCTCCTACGAGCAGTACTTC	CASRSTGSSYEQYF
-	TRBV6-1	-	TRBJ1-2	TGTGCCAGCAGTGTGGGAGACATAACTAACTATGGCTACACCTTC	CASSVGDITNYGYTF
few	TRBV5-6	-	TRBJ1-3	TGTGCCAGCAGCTTGGTCGGGGCTGGATTAGACACCATATATTTT	CASSLVGAGLDTIYF
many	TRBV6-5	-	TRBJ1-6	TGTGCCAGCAGTTCGGGACAAAATAATTCACCCCTCCACTTT	CASSSGQNNSPLHF
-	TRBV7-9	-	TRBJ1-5	TGTGCCAGCAGCCTGACAGGTAGCAATCAGCCCCAGCATTTT	CASSLTGSNQPQHF
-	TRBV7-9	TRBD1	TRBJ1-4	TGTGCCAGCAGCTTAGGTTGGGGACAGCGAAATGAAAAACTGTTTTTT	CASSLGWGQRNEKLFF
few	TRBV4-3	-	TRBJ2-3	TGCGCCAGCAGCCAAGTACGGGACACCTTGTCCGATACGCAGTATTTT	CASSQVRDTLSDTQYF
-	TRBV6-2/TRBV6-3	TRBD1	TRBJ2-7	TGTGCCACCTCCGGGACAGGGGACCACGAGCAGTACTTC	CATSGTGDHEQYF
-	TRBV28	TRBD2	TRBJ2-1	TGTGCCAGCAGTTGGGGGACTAGCGGGAATGAGCAGTTCTTC	CASSWGTSGNEQFF
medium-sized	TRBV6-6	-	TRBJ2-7	TGTGCCAGCAGTTACTCGACAGCCTACGAGCAGTACTTC	CASSYSTAYEQYF
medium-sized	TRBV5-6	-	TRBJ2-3	TGTGCCAGCAGCTTTGGTATCAGCTTCACAGATACGCAGTATTTT	CASSFGISFTDTQYF
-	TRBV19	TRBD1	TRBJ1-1	TGTGCCAGTAGTATCGGGACAGGGGGCAAGGCTTTCTTT	CASSIGTGGKAFF
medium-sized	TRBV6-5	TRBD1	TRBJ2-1	TGTGCCAGCAGTATGACCGGGACAGCATACAATGAGCAGTTCTTC	CASSMTGTAYNEQFF
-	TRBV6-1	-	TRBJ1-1	TGTGCCAGCAGTGACGGGACAACGAACACTGAAGCTTTCTTT	CASSDGTTNTEAFF
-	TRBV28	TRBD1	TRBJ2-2	TGTGCCAGCAGTTCTGGACAGGGGGACACCGGGGAGCTGTTTTTT	CASSSGQGDTGELFF
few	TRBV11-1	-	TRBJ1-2	TGTGCCAGAAGCGGCGGACCAGTCCTAAACTATGGCTACACCTTC	CARSGGPVLNYGYTF
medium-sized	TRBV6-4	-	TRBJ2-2	TGTGCCAGCAGCCCCTCGACAGATACCGGGGAGCTGTTTTTT	CASSPSTDTGELFF
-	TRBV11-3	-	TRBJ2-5	TGTGCCAGCAGCTTAGAAGGAGAGACCCAGTACTTC	CASSLEGETQYF
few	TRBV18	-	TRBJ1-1	TGTGCCAGCTCTGCAGGACAGCCTGAAGCTTTCTTT	CASSAGQPEAFF
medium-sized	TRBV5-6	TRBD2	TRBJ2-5	TGTGCCAGCAGCCCCCAGACTAGCGGGGGAGAGACCCAGTACTTC	CASSPQTSGGETQYF
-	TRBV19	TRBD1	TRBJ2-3	TGTGCCAGTAGTATCGGGACAGGGTCCACAGATACGCAGTATTTT	CASSIGTGSTDTQYF
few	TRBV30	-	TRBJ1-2	TGTGCCTGGAGTTCCTCCTCAGTGCTCGACTACACCTTC	CAWSSSSVLDYTF
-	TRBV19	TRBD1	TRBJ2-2	TGTGCCACTGCGGGACAGGGCGACGCCGGGGAGCTGTTTTTT	CATAGQGDAGELFF
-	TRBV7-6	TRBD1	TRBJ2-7	TGTGCCAGCAGCTCCGGGACAGGATTTAGCGAGCAGTACTTC	CASSSGTGFSEQYF